This entry is about one T cell receptor (beta chain). Its antigen is unknown. No base quality information exists; no much larger clone differs at one position. CDR1 and CDR2, per the germline V gene, are LGHNA and YSLEER. From the cysteine through the phenylalanine, the CDR3 covers 17 amino acids. Of the read, only the CDR3 DNA is kept; its 51 bases are in frame from base 1. V is pared back by 0 bases and J by 2 bases, with 15 bases lying between the germline termini. The sample belongs to a study of response to subunit inactivated influenza vaccine (dated by TCRdb to the late 2010s). Study-wide context: Deep quantitative T cell receptor repertoire profiling was used in the study to track responses to a trivalent subunit inactivated influenza vaccine. Overall results and qualifications from the work: The authors proposed that each seasonal influenza vaccination may bring in only a limited number of new T cells.

The library relied on RT-PCR. The listed sequencing device is Illumina HiSeq 2500. Clones were called with MiXCR by TCRdb after fastp trimmed the public reads at Q25, and only in-frame beta chains were retained. Rows matching on CDR3 protein sequence are summarized as one entry with the most common DNA and genes. This sample holds about 800,000 distinct CDR3 sequences; 21% were observed only once. The ten largest clones take up roughly a tenth of the sample. The TCR was taken from a man aged 45-65 years who received an inactivated influenza vaccine. Donor details come from another sample of the same person, matched by shared clones. The chain joins TRBV4-3 to TRBJ2-3; TRBD2 might be the D gene, on 6 matching bases. Here the sequenced sample was PBMCs from blood, taken 5 days after vaccination. The base sequence is TGCGCCAGCAGCCAAGATGTGCCGGGGGTCCTCACAGATACGCAGTATTTT. Its protein is CASSQDVPGVLTDTQYF.